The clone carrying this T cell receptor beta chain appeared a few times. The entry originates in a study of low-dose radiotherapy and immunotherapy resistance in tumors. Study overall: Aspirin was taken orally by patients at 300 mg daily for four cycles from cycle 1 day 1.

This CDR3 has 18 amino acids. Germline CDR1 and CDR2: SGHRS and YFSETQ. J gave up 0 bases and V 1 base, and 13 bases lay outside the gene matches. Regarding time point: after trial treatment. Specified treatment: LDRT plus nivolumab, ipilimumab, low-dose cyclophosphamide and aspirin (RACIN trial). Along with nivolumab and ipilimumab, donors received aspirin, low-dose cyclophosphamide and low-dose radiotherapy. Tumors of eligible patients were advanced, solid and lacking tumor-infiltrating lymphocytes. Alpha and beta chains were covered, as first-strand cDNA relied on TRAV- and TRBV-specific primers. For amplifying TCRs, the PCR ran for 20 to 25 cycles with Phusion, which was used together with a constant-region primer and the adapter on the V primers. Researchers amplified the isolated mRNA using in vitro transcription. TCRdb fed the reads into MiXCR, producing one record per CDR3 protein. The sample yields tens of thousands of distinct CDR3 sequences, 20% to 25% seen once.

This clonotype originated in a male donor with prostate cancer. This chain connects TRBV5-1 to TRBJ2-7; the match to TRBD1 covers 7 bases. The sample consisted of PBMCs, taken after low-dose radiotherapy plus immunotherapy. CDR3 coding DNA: TGCGCCAGCAGCTTGCCCGACTGGGACAGCCTTGACTCCTACGAGCAGTACTTC. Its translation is CASSLPDWDSLDSYEQYF.